This is a list of T cell receptor beta chains from one sample in a study of cytomegalovirus exposure and HLA in healthy donors. The assay was immunoSEQ multiplex PCR, and TCRdb's table has in-frame clones only and misses some. This repertoire shows 200,000 or so clones, around four fifths found once; its top ten account for 0.71%. The sequenced sample consisted of PBMCs. The receptors were sampled from a boy aged 2-15 years in good health and CMV-seronegative. Each CDR3 is given with its conserved first and last residue. Fields, in order: V gene, J gene, clone size, D gene, CDR3 protein, CDR3 DNA. A D gene is named only where the DNA matches it firmly. Rows may omit the clone size; those that give it use once, few, many or a size class.

V gene: TRBV30; J gene: TRBJ2-7; clone size: .; D gene: .; CDR3 protein: CAWSAQGYEQYF; CDR3 DNA: TGTGCCTGGAGTGCACAGGGCTACGAGCAGTACTTC
V gene: TRBV6-6; J gene: TRBJ2-6; clone size: .; D gene: .; CDR3 protein: CASSSGSGANVLTF; CDR3 DNA: TGTGCCAGCAGTTCGGGCTCTGGGGCCAACGTCCTGACTTTC
V gene: TRBV5-6; J gene: TRBJ2-5; clone size: .; D gene: .; CDR3 protein: CASSPSGGYTGETQYF; CDR3 DNA: TGTGCCAGCAGCCCCTCTGGAGGTTACACCGGGGAGACCCAGTACTTC
V gene: TRBV23-1; J gene: TRBJ1-3; clone size: .; D gene: .; CDR3 protein: CASSQSKLWGISGNTIYF; CDR3 DNA: TGCGCCAGCAGTCAATCAAAACTCTGGGGCATCTCTGGAAACACCATATATTTT
V gene: TRBV5-5; J gene: TRBJ2-2; clone size: .; D gene: .; CDR3 protein: CASSLAHGELFF; CDR3 DNA: TGTGCCAGCAGCTTGGCACACGGGGAGCTGTTTTTT
V gene: TRBV7-9; J gene: TRBJ1-6; clone size: few; D gene: TRBD1; CDR3 protein: CASSLGTGDNSPLHF; CDR3 DNA: TGTGCCAGCAGCTTGGGGACAGGGGATAATTCACCCCTCCACTTT
V gene: TRBV7-7; J gene: TRBJ2-7; clone size: .; D gene: TRBD1; CDR3 protein: CASSPRTGGYEQYF; CDR3 DNA: TGTGCTAGCAGCCCCCGGACAGGGGGGTACGAGCAGTACTTC
V gene: TRBV14; J gene: TRBJ2-5; clone size: .; D gene: TRBD1; CDR3 protein: CASSPRTGQETQYF; CDR3 DNA: TGTGCCAGCAGCCCACGGACAGGACAAGAGACCCAGTACTTC
V gene: TRBV6-5; J gene: TRBJ1-1; clone size: few; D gene: .; CDR3 protein: CASSYSEEAGDTEAFF; CDR3 DNA: TGTGCCAGCAGTTACTCGGAGGAGGCAGGGGACACTGAAGCTTTCTTT
V gene: TRBV5-6; J gene: TRBJ2-7; clone size: .; D gene: TRBD1; CDR3 protein: CASSSGTVYEQYF; CDR3 DNA: TGTGCCAGCAGCTCCGGGACAGTCTACGAGCAGTACTTC
V gene: TRBV27; J gene: TRBJ2-3; clone size: .; D gene: .; CDR3 protein: CASSFSESSTDTQYF; CDR3 DNA: TGTGCCAGCAGTTTTAGCGAATCTAGCACAGATACGCAGTATTTT
V gene: TRBV7-8; J gene: TRBJ2-1; clone size: .; D gene: TRBD2; CDR3 protein: CASSLGTSGVYNEQFF; CDR3 DNA: TGTGCCAGCAGTCTAGGGACTAGCGGGGTCTACAATGAGCAGTTCTTC
V gene: TRBV19; J gene: TRBJ2-7; clone size: .; D gene: .; CDR3 protein: CASSILPGHAYEQYF; CDR3 DNA: TGTGCCAGTAGTATACTCCCGGGACATGCCTACGAGCAGTACTTC
V gene: TRBV5-4; J gene: TRBJ2-7; clone size: .; D gene: .; CDR3 protein: CASSFEGENRGDEQYF; CDR3 DNA: TGTGCCAGCAGCTTTGAGGGGGAGAATAGAGGAGACGAGCAGTACTTC
V gene: TRBV30; J gene: TRBJ2-7; clone size: .; D gene: TRBD2; CDR3 protein: CAWSITRTSGGTGEQYF; CDR3 DNA: TGTGCCTGGAGTATTACGCGGACTAGCGGAGGGACGGGCGAGCAGTACTTC
V gene: TRBV5-3; J gene: TRBJ1-4; clone size: once; D gene: .; CDR3 protein: CARVRCRGSNEKLFF; CDR3 DNA: TGTGCCAGAGTGAGGTGTCGCGGCTCTAATGAAAAACTGTTTTTT
V gene: TRBV27; J gene: TRBJ1-1; clone size: .; D gene: .; CDR3 protein: CASSLSRAEVNPLGRAFF; CDR3 DNA: TGTGCCAGCAGTTTATCGAGGGCAGAAGTAAACCCCCTTGGGCGAGCTTTCTTT
V gene: TRBV10-3; J gene: TRBJ2-2; clone size: .; D gene: .; CDR3 protein: CAISESNYVRELFF; CDR3 DNA: TGTGCCATCAGTGAGTCTAATTATGTCCGGGAGCTGTTTTTT
V gene: TRBV6-5; J gene: TRBJ2-3; clone size: .; D gene: TRBD1; CDR3 protein: CASSPGQGTPDTQYF; CDR3 DNA: TGTGCCAGCAGTCCGGGACAGGGGACCCCTGATACGCAGTATTTT
V gene: TRBV6-5; J gene: TRBJ2-4; clone size: few; D gene: TRBD1; CDR3 protein: CASSRGWTGLNIQYF; CDR3 DNA: TGTGCCAGCAGCCGCGGCTGGACAGGGTTGAACATTCAGTACTTC
V gene: TRBV4-1; J gene: TRBJ2-3; clone size: .; D gene: TRBD2; CDR3 protein: CASSQPGLVRNSTDTQYF; CDR3 DNA: TGCGCCAGCAGCCAACCCGGACTAGTTCGGAATAGCACAGATACGCAGTATTTT
V gene: TRBV5-4; J gene: TRBJ2-4; clone size: .; D gene: .; CDR3 protein: CASSPGNTVLAKNIQYF; CDR3 DNA: TGTGCCAGCAGCCCGGGGAATACTGTTTTAGCCAAAAACATTCAGTACTTC
V gene: TRBV28; J gene: TRBJ2-7; clone size: .; D gene: .; CDR3 protein: CASSFRGHLSYEQYF; CDR3 DNA: TGTGCCAGCAGTTTTCGTGGCCACCTCTCCTACGAGCAGTACTTC
V gene: TRBV5-4; J gene: TRBJ1-2; clone size: .; D gene: TRBD1; CDR3 protein: CASSLAGPGGPSNGYTF; CDR3 DNA: TGTGCCAGCAGCTTGGCAGGGCCAGGGGGCCCTTCAAATGGCTACACCTTC
V gene: TRBV6-1; J gene: TRBJ2-2; clone size: .; D gene: TRBD2; CDR3 protein: CASSERLAGANTGELFF; CDR3 DNA: TGTGCCAGCAGTGAAAGATTAGCGGGGGCGAACACCGGGGAGCTGTTTTTT
V gene: TRBV6-5; J gene: TRBJ2-1; clone size: few; D gene: TRBD2; CDR3 protein: CASSYGLAGTNEQFF; CDR3 DNA: TGTGCCAGCAGTTACGGACTAGCGGGGACCAATGAGCAGTTCTTC
V gene: TRBV19; J gene: TRBJ1-4; clone size: .; D gene: .; CDR3 protein: CASSITATNEKLFF; CDR3 DNA: TGTGCCAGTAGTATCACAGCAACTAATGAAAAACTGTTTTTT
V gene: TRBV28; J gene: TRBJ2-7; clone size: once; D gene: .; CDR3 protein: CASSSKGRKYEQYF; CDR3 DNA: TGTGCCAGCAGTTCTAAGGGGCGTAAGTACGAGCAGTACTTC
V gene: TRBV10-2; J gene: TRBJ2-1; clone size: .; D gene: TRBD1; CDR3 protein: CASTMTGADYNEQFF; CDR3 DNA: TGCGCCAGCACCATGACAGGGGCGGACTACAATGAGCAGTTCTTC
V gene: TRBV19; J gene: TRBJ2-2; clone size: few; D gene: TRBD1; CDR3 protein: CASSPAMTGVGTGELFF; CDR3 DNA: TGTGCCAGTAGTCCCGCCATGACAGGGGTTGGAACCGGGGAGCTGTTTTTT
V gene: TRBV5-1; J gene: TRBJ2-5; clone size: .; D gene: .; CDR3 protein: CASSLELANRETQYF; CDR3 DNA: TGCGCCAGCAGCTTGGAGCTCGCCAACCGAGAGACCCAGTACTTC
V gene: TRBV5-4; J gene: TRBJ2-7; clone size: .; D gene: .; CDR3 protein: CASSLGQGMHEQYF; CDR3 DNA: TGTGCCAGCAGCTTGGGTCAGGGGATGCACGAGCAGTACTTC
V gene: TRBV21-1; J gene: TRBJ2-5; clone size: .; D gene: .; CDR3 protein: CASSAKGNSGKETQYF; CDR3 DNA: TGTGCCAGCAGTGCAAAGGGTAACAGCGGGAAAGAGACCCAGTACTTC
V gene: TRBV5-5; J gene: TRBJ1-1; clone size: .; D gene: .; CDR3 protein: CASSLGAGSGTEAFF; CDR3 DNA: TGTGCCAGCAGCTTGGGTGCGGGCTCGGGCACTGAAGCTTTCTTT
V gene: TRBV7-9; J gene: TRBJ1-5; clone size: once; D gene: TRBD1; CDR3 protein: CASSLVDRGTDQPQHF; CDR3 DNA: TGTGCCAGCAGCTTAGTTGACAGGGGGACGGATCAGCCCCAGCATTTT
V gene: TRBV11-1; J gene: TRBJ2-2; clone size: .; D gene: TRBD2; CDR3 protein: CASRQMGLAGVGELFF; CDR3 DNA: TGTGCCAGCAGACAGATGGGGCTAGCGGGGGTAGGGGAGCTGTTTTTT
V gene: TRBV6-1; J gene: TRBJ1-5; clone size: .; D gene: TRBD1; CDR3 protein: CASRSGTGGSQPQHF; CDR3 DNA: TGTGCCAGCAGGTCAGGGACAGGGGGCTCTCAGCCCCAGCATTTT
V gene: TRBV5-6; J gene: TRBJ2-7; clone size: .; D gene: TRBD2; CDR3 protein: CASSGPSGSYEQYF; CDR3 DNA: TGTGCCAGCAGCGGCCCTAGCGGCTCCTACGAGCAGTACTTC
V gene: TRBV6-1; J gene: TRBJ2-7; clone size: .; D gene: .; CDR3 protein: CASTRTWAYEQYF; CDR3 DNA: TGTGCCAGCACGAGGACATGGGCCTACGAGCAGTACTTC
V gene: TRBV19; J gene: TRBJ1-1; clone size: .; D gene: .; CDR3 protein: CASIKGFANTEAFF; CDR3 DNA: TGTGCCAGTATAAAGGGGTTCGCGAACACTGAAGCTTTCTTT
V gene: TRBV10-1; J gene: TRBJ2-5; clone size: .; D gene: .; CDR3 protein: CASSESTDQETQYF; CDR3 DNA: TGCGCCAGCAGTGAGTCGACTGATCAAGAGACCCAGTACTTC
V gene: TRBV15; J gene: TRBJ2-1; clone size: .; D gene: .; CDR3 protein: CATSRVLYNEQFF; CDR3 DNA: TGTGCCACCAGCAGGGTACTCTACAATGAGCAGTTCTTC
V gene: TRBV25-1; J gene: TRBJ2-5; clone size: .; D gene: TRBD2; CDR3 protein: CASSEYRLAGETQYF; CDR3 DNA: TGTGCCAGCAGTGAATATCGGCTAGCGGGGGAGACCCAGTACTTC
V gene: TRBV11-1; J gene: TRBJ2-1; clone size: .; D gene: .; CDR3 protein: CASSPAEWRGNNEQFF; CDR3 DNA: TGTGCCAGCAGCCCCGCCGAGTGGAGGGGCAATAATGAGCAGTTCTTC
V gene: TRBV4-1; J gene: TRBJ2-6; clone size: .; D gene: TRBD1; CDR3 protein: CASGRRTGTGANVLTF; CDR3 DNA: TGCGCCAGCGGCCGTCGGACAGGGACCGGGGCCAACGTCCTGACTTTC
V gene: TRBV29-1; J gene: TRBJ2-2; clone size: .; D gene: .; CDR3 protein: CSVEQVPAGELFF; CDR3 DNA: TGCAGCGTTGAACAGGTTCCCGCCGGGGAGCTGTTTTTT
V gene: TRBV4-1; J gene: TRBJ1-1; clone size: .; D gene: .; CDR3 protein: CASSQRQGGWNTEAFF; CDR3 DNA: TGCGCCAGCAGCCAAAGGCAGGGAGGATGGAACACTGAAGCTTTCTTT
V gene: TRBV5-5; J gene: TRBJ1-2; clone size: .; D gene: .; CDR3 protein: CASSLAYAGGVYGYTF; CDR3 DNA: TGTGCCAGCAGCTTGGCCTACGCCGGGGGGGTATATGGCTACACCTTC
V gene: TRBV4-1; J gene: TRBJ1-3; clone size: few; D gene: TRBD1; CDR3 protein: CASSQDQGTVSGNTIYF; CDR3 DNA: TGCGCCAGCAGCCAAGATCAAGGGACAGTCTCTGGAAACACCATATATTTT
V gene: TRBV5-1; J gene: TRBJ1-5; clone size: .; D gene: .; CDR3 protein: CASSLGNRVGQPQHF; CDR3 DNA: TGCGCCAGCAGCCTCGGAAACAGGGTGGGGCAGCCCCAGCATTTT
V gene: TRBV19; J gene: TRBJ2-1; clone size: .; D gene: TRBD2; CDR3 protein: CASSIEASGYNEQFF; CDR3 DNA: TGTGCCAGTAGTATAGAGGCTAGCGGCTACAATGAGCAGTTCTTC
V gene: TRBV6-4; J gene: TRBJ1-1; clone size: few; D gene: TRBD1; CDR3 protein: CASRKDRANTEAFF; CDR3 DNA: TGTGCCAGCAGGAAGGACAGGGCGAACACTGAAGCTTTCTTT
V gene: TRBV29-1; J gene: TRBJ1-2; clone size: .; D gene: .; CDR3 protein: CSVEFSPYGYTF; CDR3 DNA: TGCAGCGTTGAATTTAGTCCCTATGGCTACACCTTC
V gene: TRBV9; J gene: TRBJ2-5; clone size: .; D gene: .; CDR3 protein: CASSVSNRQETQYF; CDR3 DNA: TGTGCCAGCAGCGTATCTAACAGGCAAGAGACCCAGTACTTC
V gene: TRBV20-1; J gene: TRBJ2-2; clone size: .; D gene: .; CDR3 protein: CSARGAGELFF; CDR3 DNA: TGCAGTGCCCGCGGCGCCGGGGAGCTGTTTTTT
V gene: TRBV6-5; J gene: TRBJ1-1; clone size: .; D gene: .; CDR3 protein: CASSSLGGGDTEAFF; CDR3 DNA: TGTGCCAGCAGCAGCCTAGGGGGAGGGGACACTGAAGCTTTCTTT
V gene: TRBV27; J gene: TRBJ2-7; clone size: .; D gene: TRBD1; CDR3 protein: CASSPPGGYEQYF; CDR3 DNA: TGTGCCAGCAGTCCCCCAGGGGGCTACGAGCAGTACTTC
V gene: TRBV15; J gene: TRBJ1-2; clone size: .; D gene: .; CDR3 protein: CATSRDLTGNYGYTF; CDR3 DNA: TGTGCCACCAGCAGAGATCTGACGGGAAACTATGGCTACACCTTC
V gene: TRBV29-1; J gene: TRBJ1-2; clone size: .; D gene: TRBD1; CDR3 protein: CSVEDRGRSYGYTF; CDR3 DNA: TGCAGCGTGGAAGACAGGGGGCGCAGCTATGGCTACACCTTC
V gene: TRBV5-4; J gene: TRBJ1-4; clone size: .; D gene: TRBD1; CDR3 protein: CASSFGTGSNEKLFF; CDR3 DNA: TGTGCCAGCAGCTTCGGGACAGGCTCTAATGAAAAACTGTTTTTT